This TCR beta chain was recovered during a study of control samples from healthy donors and cancer patients. Produced via immunoSEQ multiplex PCR; TCRdb's table is partial and in-frame only. The repertoire has some 100,000 clones, about 85% of them found once; the top ten carry roughly 1.3%. The CDR3 length is 20 residues. Trimming stripped 0 bases from V and 0 bases from J, with 23 bases between. Germline CDR1 LGHDT, CDR2 YNNKEL (reference sequence). The sequenced sample was blood. The receptor was isolated from a woman in her forties or fifties in good health. This chain links TRBV3-1 (or the pseudogene TRBV3-2) with TRBJ1-1, with D uncertain. Here the CDR3 DNA reads TGTGCCAGCAGCCAAGATAGGGTTAACAGATTATATGAGATGAACACTGAAGCTTTCTTT. This sequence encodes CASSQDRVNRLYEMNTEAFF.